The next 18 T cell receptor beta chains were all read from a single sample in a study of immune characterization of retroperitoneal liposarcoma. MiXCR, applied by TCRdb to the PCR reads, yields one record per CDR3 protein. The sample consists of more than 8,000 distinct CDR3 sequences, 25% to 30% of them appearing once. Sequences were obtained from tumor tissue. The source of these receptors is a male donor with retroperitoneal liposarcoma.

Of note for this clonotype: One end of the junction fails to match germline, which may point to a read error. The rearrangement joins TRBV6-1 to TRBJ2-1; perhaps TRBD1 as D (5 bases). The CDR3 consists of 13 residues. Per the germline V gene, CDR1 is MNHNS and CDR2 is SASEGT. CDR3 sequence reads: CASDADKYNGQFF. For the CDR3, the DNA is TGTGCCAGTGACGCGGACAAGTACAATGGGCAGTTCTTC.

Within the sample, this clonotype is medium-sized (0.01 to 0.1%). V is TRBV6-1 and J is TRBJ1-4; TRBD1 matches at 10 bases. In germline, CDR1 is MNHNS, CDR2 SASEGT. J was trimmed by 7 bases and V by 6 bases; bases with no gene match: 2. CDR3 length: 13 residues. The CDR3 reads CASSRDRGEKLFF. CDR3 sequence (DNA): TGTGCCAGCAGCCGGGACAGGGGTGAAAAACTGTTTTTT.

This clonotype is categorized as medium-sized. The chain employs TRBV7-2 and TRBJ2-2; no reliable D call. The length of the CDR3 is 12 residues. V was shortened by 8 bases and J by 4 bases, with 8 bases between the two germline ends. The germline CDR1 and CDR2 sequences are SGHTA and FQGNSA. Here the CDR3 DNA reads TGTGCCAGCTCAGTGGGCACCGGGGAGCTGTTTTTT. This gives the protein CASSVGTGELFF.

This clonotype appeared many times. The chain uses TRBV6-1 and TRBJ2-3; 10 nucleotides line up with TRBD1. The V and J ends lost 5 bases and 4 bases, in that order; junction bases with no gene match: 3. Germline values: CDR1 MNHNS, CDR2 SASEGT. This CDR3 spans 14 amino acids. In DNA form, the CDR3 reads TGTGCCAGCAGTAGACAGGGGGCCCCAGATACGCAGTATTTT. This encodes CASSRQGAPDTQYF.

Turning to this clonotype: It may be a read error: a sequence one base away is much more abundant. The CDR3 end shows no conserved phenylalanine or tryptophan, and so a read error is likely. The chain uses TRBV6-4 and TRBJ2-1; D remains unclear. The germline V and J ends were trimmed by 8 bases and 4 bases, with 12 bases remaining between them. The germline V gene has CDR1 MRHNA and CDR2 SNTAGT. The CDR3 spans 13 residues. The CDR3 loop reads CASAAAGYNEQFL. The CDR3 nucleotides read TGTGCCAGCGCGGCAGCAGGTTACAATGAGCAGTTCTTG.

In its sample, this clonotype ranks as medium-sized. This sequence joins TRBV6-6 and TRBJ2-6, with D unresolved. The CDR3 totals 18 residues. Per germline, CDR1 MNHNY and CDR2 SVGAGI (reference sequence). Trimming left V 1 base short and J 0 bases short, with 13 bases between. The chain's CDR3 is CASSYLSRRSSGANVLTF. The CDR3 DNA follows: TGTGCCAGCAGTTACTTGTCTAGGCGTAGCTCTGGGGCCAACGTCCTGACTTTC.

The chain couples TRBV6-1 to TRBJ1-1, with D perhaps TRBD1 (6 bases). The CDR3 spans 13 residues. Trimming took 5 bases from V and 6 from J, leaving 13 bases between them. Germline CDR1 is MNHNS and CDR2 is SASEGT. The CDR3 DNA reads as TGTGCCAGCAGTTTAGGGACACCCGCTGAAGCTTTCTTT. This sequence encodes CASSLGTPAEAFF.

V is TRBV6-8 and J is TRBJ2-2, with TRBD1 matching over 8 bases. The CDR3 has 13 amino acids. With V trimmed by 7 bases and J by 4 bases, 2 bases remained unmatched. Germline V gene sequence: CDR1 MNHGY, CDR2 SAAAGT. CDR3 loop: CASKQGVTGELFF. The CDR3 DNA is TGTGCCAGCAAACAGGGGGTCACCGGGGAGCTGTTTTTT.

This clonotype was counted many times. The chain combines TRBV12-3 or TRBV12-4 with TRBJ2-1; D perhaps matches TRBD2 (6 bases). V was shortened by 5 bases and J by 13 bases, with 21 bases between the two germline ends. CDR3 length equals 14 residues. CDR3 nucleotide sequence: TGTGCCAGCAGTCCGGGCGGGGACCTAGAGACCCAGTTCTTC. Amino acid sequence: CASSPGGDLETQFF.

This clonotype is medium-sized within its sample. The V gene is TRBV6-1, the J gene TRBJ2-2; tentative D call: TRBD2 (5 bases). Germline V gene lookup returns CDR1 MNHNS and CDR2 SASEGT. V shed 7 bases and J shed 3 bases, with 9 bases lying between them. The CDR3 length is 13 residues. CDR3 region: CASIPGDTGELFF. The CDR3 coding sequence is TGTGCCAGCATTCCCGGGGACACCGGGGAGCTGTTTTTT.

At least ten counts were recorded for this clonotype. The chain combines TRBV6-6 with TRBJ2-7; the match to TRBD2 covers 10 bases. Looked up from germline, CDR1 is MNHNY and CDR2 is SVGAGI (reference sequence). This CDR3 is 16 amino acids long. V lost 0 bases, J lost 5 bases, and 7 bases stayed unmatched. The chain's CDR3 is CASSYSLAGDRDEQYF. For the CDR3, the DNA is TGTGCCAGCAGTTACTCCCTAGCGGGAGATCGAGACGAGCAGTACTTC.

In its sample, this clonotype ranks as medium-sized. The V and J genes are TRBV6-1 and TRBJ2-1; 14 bases are a match to TRBD2. The DNA end is more similar to TRBJ2-7, so the J call may be wrong. This CDR3 is built from 16 residues. Looked up from germline, CDR1 is MNHNS and CDR2 is SASEGT. CDR3 DNA: TGTGCCAGCATAAAGACTAGCGGGGGGGACAATTACGAGCAGTACTTC. Residues: CASIKTSGGDNYEQYF.

There are many counts of this clonotype. The J gene is TRBJ2-1, the V gene TRBV6-6, with TRBD2 identical over 12 bases. CDR3 length: 17 amino acids. Germline lookup yields CDR1 MNHNY and CDR2 SVGAGI (reference sequence). The trim removed 2 bases at V and 13 bases at J, leaving 15 bases unmatched. For the CDR3, the DNA is TGTGCCAGCAGTTACATCCTTCTAGCGGGGGGGCCAAAGACCCAGTTCTTC. Translating gives CASSYILLAGGPKTQFF.

By share, this clonotype counts as medium-sized. The chain carries TRBV6-1 and TRBJ2-3; D gene ambiguous. V lost 6 bases to trimming and J lost 9 bases, with 10 bases between them. The CDR3 has 11 residues. Germline-derived CDR1 and CDR2 are MNHNS and SASEGT. CDR3 bases: TGTGCCAGCAGATCAGAACGAACGCAGTATTTT. Translated, it gives CASRSERTQYF.

By proportion, this clonotype is medium-sized. The chain is built from TRBV6-1 and TRBJ2-5, with 11 nucleotides matching TRBD2. Trimming at V came to 4 bases and at J to 2 bases, leaving 3 bases not matched to a gene. Germline CDR1 MNHNS, CDR2 SASEGT. This CDR3 is built from 15 residues. CDR3 nucleotide sequence: TGTGCCAGCAGTGCCCGGACTAGCGGGCAAGAGACCCAGTACTTC. Its protein product is CASSARTSGQETQYF.

This clonotype was counted many times. The J gene is TRBJ1-1, the V gene TRBV27; 8 bases align to TRBD1. The V and J ends lost 5 bases and 1 base, in that order; junction bases with no gene match: 6. Germline V gene lookup returns CDR1 MNHEY and CDR2 SMNVEV (reference sequence). This CDR3 spans 15 amino acids. DNA of the CDR3: TGTGCCAGCAGTGACCACAGGGGGGCGAACACTGAAGCTTTCTTT. Protein product: CASSDHRGANTEAFF.

The V call is TRBV6-1, the J call TRBJ2-1; weak D call: TRBD1 (5 bases). Germline values: CDR1 MNHNS, CDR2 SASEGT. This CDR3 has 16 amino acids. Trimming shortened V by 0 bases and J by 6 bases, and 15 bases separated the two germline ends. The CDR3 loop reads CASSEALWKRGNEQFF. The DNA for the CDR3 is TGTGCCAGCAGTGAAGCGCTGTGGAAAAGGGGCAATGAGCAGTTCTTC.

The genes are TRBV18 and TRBJ2-3; possible D gene TRBD2, 6 bases. From germline, CDR1 is KGHSH and CDR2 LQKENI. Trimming left V 6 bases short and J 4 bases short, with 17 bases between. This CDR3 has 15 residues. The CDR3 DNA follows: TGTGCCAGCTCCCTAATGGGGGGTATCGCAGATACGCAGTATTTT. Translating gives CASSLMGGIADTQYF.